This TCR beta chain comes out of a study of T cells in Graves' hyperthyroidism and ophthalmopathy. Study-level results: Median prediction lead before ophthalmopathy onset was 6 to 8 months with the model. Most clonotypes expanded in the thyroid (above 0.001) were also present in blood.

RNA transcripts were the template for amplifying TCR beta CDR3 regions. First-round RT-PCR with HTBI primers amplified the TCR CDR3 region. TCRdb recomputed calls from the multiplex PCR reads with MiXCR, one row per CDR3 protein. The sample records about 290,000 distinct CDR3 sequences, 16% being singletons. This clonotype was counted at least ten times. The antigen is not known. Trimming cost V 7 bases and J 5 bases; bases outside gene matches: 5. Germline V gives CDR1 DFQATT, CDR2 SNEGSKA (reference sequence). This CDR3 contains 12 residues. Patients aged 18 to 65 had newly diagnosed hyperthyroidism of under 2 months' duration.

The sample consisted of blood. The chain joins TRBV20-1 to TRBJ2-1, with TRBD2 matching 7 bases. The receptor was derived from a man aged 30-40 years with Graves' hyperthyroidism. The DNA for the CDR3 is TGCAGTGAACCGGGACTAAACAATGAGCAGTTCTTC. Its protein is CSEPGLNNEQFF.